These T cell receptor beta chains were read from a single sample in a study of beta chain features in type 1 diabetes. Assay used: immunoSEQ multiplex PCR; TCRdb lists only in-frame clones, some missing. The table has about 710,000 clones, about 14% seen once. Material for sequencing was naive CD4+ T cells from blood. All receptors derive from a man aged 18 to 29 with type 1 diabetes. CDR3s include the opening cysteine and the closing phenylalanine or tryptophan. The D gene is left open where the match is weak. Clone size is stated in some rows and not others, as once, few, many or a class when expanded.

cdr3_length clone_size j_call d_call v_call cdr3_aa cdr3_nt
12 few TRBJ2-1 NA TRBV28 CASSTSLNEQFF TGTGCCAGCAGTACTAGCCTAAATGAGCAGTTCTTC
15 once TRBJ2-3 NA TRBV5-8 CASSLGGFTTDTQYF TGTGCCAGCAGCTTGGGTGGTTTCACTACAGATACGCAGTATTTT
16 NA TRBJ2-3 NA TRBV7-2 CASSSGLYGFTDTQYF TGTGCCAGCAGCTCCGGTCTTTACGGGTTCACAGATACGCAGTATTTT
12 NA TRBJ2-1 NA TRBV27 CASSLSGHEQFF TGTGCCAGCAGTTTATCGGGCCATGAGCAGTTCTTC
15 few TRBJ2-3 TRBD1 TRBV7-9 CASSLQGAGTDTQYF TGTGCCAGCAGCTTACAGGGGGCCGGGACAGATACGCAGTATTTT
10 NA TRBJ2-3 NA TRBV29-1 CSVGTDTQYF TGCAGCGTTGGAACGGATACGCAGTATTTT
15 few TRBJ2-7 TRBD1 TRBV2 CASRGLGQGIYEQYF TGTGCCAGCCGAGGGCTCGGACAGGGGATCTACGAGCAGTACTTC
15 NA TRBJ1-2 NA TRBV25-1 CASSDTPRKGDGYTF TGTGCCAGCAGTGATACCCCCCGGAAAGGGGATGGCTACACCTTC
13 few TRBJ1-1 NA TRBV7-9 CASSLAGTTEAFF TGTGCCAGCAGCTTAGCCGGGACTACTGAAGCTTTCTTT
10 NA TRBJ2-5 NA TRBV20-1 CSARMETQYF TGCAGTGCTAGGATGGAGACCCAGTACTTC
13 few TRBJ1-1 NA TRBV11-1 CASSLSENTEAFF TGTGCCAGCAGCTTATCTGAGAACACTGAAGCTTTCTTT
14 few TRBJ1-4 TRBD1 TRBV5-4 CASSLDRGAEKLFF TGTGCCAGCAGCTTGGACAGGGGGGCTGAAAAACTGTTTTTT
12 few TRBJ2-2 NA TRBV29-1 CSVPGAAGELFF TGCAGCGTTCCAGGGGCGGCCGGGGAGCTGTTTTTT
15 few TRBJ1-5 TRBD1 TRBV7-2 CASSKQGALDQPQHF TGTGCCAGCAGCAAACAGGGGGCTTTGGATCAGCCCCAGCATTTT
13 few TRBJ1-1 NA TRBV9 CASSVDRNTEAFF TGTGCCAGCAGCGTAGACAGGAACACTGAAGCTTTCTTT
14 few TRBJ2-7 NA TRBV15 CATSAYSGSMEQYF TGTGCCACCAGCGCTTATAGCGGCTCCATGGAGCAGTACTTC
15 few TRBJ2-1 NA TRBV5-1 CASSLAGRQYNEQFF TGCGCCAGCAGCTTGGCAGGCAGGCAATACAATGAGCAGTTCTTC
14 NA TRBJ2-4 NA TRBV7-2 CASSLLQGRNIQYF TGTGCCAGCAGCTTGTTGCAAGGAAGGAACATTCAGTACTTC
13 few TRBJ2-7 NA TRBV30 CAWNVGLSYEQYF TGTGCCTGGAACGTTGGCCTTTCCTACGAGCAGTACTTC
17 NA TRBJ1-3 NA TRBV30 CAWSVNSPGLSGNTIYF TGTGCCTGGAGTGTAAATTCCCCGGGGCTCTCTGGAAACACCATATATTTT
14 few TRBJ2-7 NA TRBV2 CASSGAGTLQEQYF TGTGCCAGCAGTGGGGCAGGCACCTTACAGGAGCAGTACTTC
14 few TRBJ1-2 NA TRBV28 CASSSSTANYGYTF TGTGCCAGCAGTTCCTCGACAGCTAACTATGGCTACACCTTC
15 NA TRBJ2-3 NA TRBV7-2 CASSPSSGPWDTQYF TGTGCCAGCAGCCCCAGTAGCGGTCCTTGGGATACGCAGTATTTT
14 NA TRBJ2-3 TRBD2 TRBV6-5 CASSYSRLADTQYF TGTGCCAGCAGTTACTCGCGACTAGCGGATACGCAGTATTTT
16 few TRBJ2-7 NA TRBV7-2 CASSPQSGTTSYEQYF TGTGCCAGCAGCCCCCAGTCGGGGACCACCTCCTACGAGCAGTACTTC
15 NA TRBJ2-5 TRBD1 TRBV10-3 CAISESPDRQETQYF TGTGCCATCAGTGAGTCCCCGGACAGGCAAGAGACCCAGTACTTC
15 few TRBJ2-3 NA TRBV7-2 CASSGQTGPVDTQYF TGTGCCAGCAGCGGTCAGACAGGACCCGTAGATACGCAGTATTTT
13 NA TRBJ1-1 NA TRBV29-1 CSVGGVLNTEAFF TGCAGCGTCGGGGGAGTGTTGAACACTGAAGCTTTCTTT